The sequence of this T cell receptor beta chain was determined in a study of OX40 agonist ivuxolimab in advanced cancers. Study results and caveats: At 0.1 to 3.0 mg/kg and by week 6, clonal expansion occurred in CD4+ and CD8+ blood T cells.

Sequencing was performed with immunoSEQ multiplex PCR; in TCRdb, only in-frame clones are kept and a portion is missing. The table lists 55,000 to 70,000 clones, 86% of them singletons, with 1% to 1.5% in the top ten. With respect to this clone: What it binds is unknown.

The TCR sequence derives from an adult with an advanced solid tumor such as melanoma, head and neck, liver or kidney cancer. This specimen was CD4+ or CD8+ T cells sorted from blood, taken in a trial of the OX40 agonist ivuxolimab.

The CDR3 DNA sequence: TGTGCCAGCAGCTTAGTCGGGGGATCCCCCTACAATGAGCAGTTCTTC. Translating gives CASSLVGGSPYNEQFF. V is TRBV7-2 and J is TRBJ2-1, with TRBD2 as a possible D gene (6 bases). The CDR3 covers 16 residues. Looked up from germline, CDR1 is SGHTA and CDR2 is FQGNSA. The V and J ends lost 1 base and 2 bases respectively, with 12 bases between them.